Included here is one T cell receptor (beta chain) sequence, with context. These data are taken from a study of control samples from healthy donors and cancer patients. CDR1 is MNHEY, CDR2 SVGAGI, per germline. CDR3 length: 13 residues. Germline trimming cut 5 bases from V and 6 bases from J; bases unmatched to any gene: 2. The protocol was immunoSEQ multiplex PCR, while the TCRdb copy is restricted to in-frame clones and leaves out a portion. The table includes 150,000 or so clones, roughly 92% detected once. Sequencing was carried out using blood. J is TRBJ2-1 and V is TRBV6-5; 9 nucleotides agree with TRBD1. This receptor was obtained from a man aged 18 to 35 in good health. CDR3: CASSPDRGNEQFF. The DNA for the CDR3 is TGTGCCAGCAGTCCGGACAGGGGCAATGAGCAGTTCTTC.